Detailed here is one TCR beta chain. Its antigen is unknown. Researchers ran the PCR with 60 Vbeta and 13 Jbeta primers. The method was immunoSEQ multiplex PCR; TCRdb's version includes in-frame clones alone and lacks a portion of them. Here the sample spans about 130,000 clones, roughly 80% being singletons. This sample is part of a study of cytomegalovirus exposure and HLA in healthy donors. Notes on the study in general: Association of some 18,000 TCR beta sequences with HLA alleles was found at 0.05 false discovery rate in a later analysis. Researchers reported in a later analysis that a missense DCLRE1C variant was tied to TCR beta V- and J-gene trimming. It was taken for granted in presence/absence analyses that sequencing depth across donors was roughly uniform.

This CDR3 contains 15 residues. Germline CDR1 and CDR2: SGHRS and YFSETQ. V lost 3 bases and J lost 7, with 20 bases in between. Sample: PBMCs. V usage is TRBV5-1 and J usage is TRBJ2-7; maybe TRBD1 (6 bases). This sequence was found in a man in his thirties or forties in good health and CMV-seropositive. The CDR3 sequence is CASSSSGHSLLEQYF. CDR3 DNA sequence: TGCGCCAGCAGCTCCTCGGGACACAGCTTATTAGAGCAGTACTTC.